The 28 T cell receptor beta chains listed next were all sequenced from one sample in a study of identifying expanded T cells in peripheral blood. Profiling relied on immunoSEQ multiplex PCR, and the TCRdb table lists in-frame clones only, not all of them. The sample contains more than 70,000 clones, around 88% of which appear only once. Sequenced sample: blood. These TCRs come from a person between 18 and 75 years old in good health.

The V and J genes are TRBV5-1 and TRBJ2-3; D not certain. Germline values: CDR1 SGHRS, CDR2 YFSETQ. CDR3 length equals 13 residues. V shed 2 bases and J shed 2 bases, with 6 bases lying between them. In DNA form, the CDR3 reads TGCGCCAGCAGCTTCGGCAACACAGATACGCAGTATTTT. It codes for CASSFGNTDTQYF.

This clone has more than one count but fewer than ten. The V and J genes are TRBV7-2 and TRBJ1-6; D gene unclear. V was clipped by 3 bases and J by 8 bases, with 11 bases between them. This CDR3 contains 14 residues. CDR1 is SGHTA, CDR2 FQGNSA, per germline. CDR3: CASSFRLNDSPLHF. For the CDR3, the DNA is TGTGCCAGCAGCTTCCGCCTAAACGATTCACCCCTCCACTTT.

CDR3 loop: CASSLDSSNQPQHF. CDR3 nucleotide sequence: TGTGCCAGCAGCTTAGACAGTAGCAATCAGCCCCAGCATTTT. The gene calls are TRBV7-2 and TRBJ1-5, with D uncertain. Germline-derived CDR1 and CDR2 are SGHTA and FQGNSA. Trimming took off 1 base at V and 0 bases at J, with 4 bases between the two ends. The CDR3 sequence is 14 residues long. The variable domain in full, with the rest retrieved from reference TRBV7-2 and TRBJ1-5, is GAGVSQSPSNKVTEKGKDVELRCDPISGHTALYWYRQSLGQGLEFLIYFQGNSAPDKSGLPSDRFSAERTGGSVSTLTIQRTQQEDSAVYLCASSLDSSNQPQHFGDGTRLSIL.

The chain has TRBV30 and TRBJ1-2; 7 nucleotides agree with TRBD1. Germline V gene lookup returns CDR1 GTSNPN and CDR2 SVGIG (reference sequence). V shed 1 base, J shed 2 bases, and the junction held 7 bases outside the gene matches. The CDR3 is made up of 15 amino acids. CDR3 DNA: TGTGCCTGGAGTGAGGGAGGGGGCGGAAACTATGGCTACACCTTC. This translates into CAWSEGGGGNYGYTF.

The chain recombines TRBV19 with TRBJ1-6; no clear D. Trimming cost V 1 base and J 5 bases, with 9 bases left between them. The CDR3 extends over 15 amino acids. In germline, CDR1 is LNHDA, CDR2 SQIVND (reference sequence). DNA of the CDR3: TGTGCCAGTAGTATAGGAGGGAAGCATAATTCACCCCTCCACTTT. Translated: CASSIGGKHNSPLHF. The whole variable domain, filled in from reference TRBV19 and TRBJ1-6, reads DGGITQSPKYLFRKEGQNVTLSCEQNLNHDAMYWYRQDPGQGLRLIYYSQIVNDFQKGDIAEGYSVSREKKESFPLTVTSAQKNPTAFYLCASSIGGKHNSPLHFGNGTRLTVT.

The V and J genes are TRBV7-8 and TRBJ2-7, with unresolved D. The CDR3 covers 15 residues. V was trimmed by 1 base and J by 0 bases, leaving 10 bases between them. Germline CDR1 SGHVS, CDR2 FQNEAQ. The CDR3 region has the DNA TGTGCCAGCAGCTTAGGTGGGGTTGGCTCCTACGAGCAGTACTTC. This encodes CASSLGGVGSYEQYF.

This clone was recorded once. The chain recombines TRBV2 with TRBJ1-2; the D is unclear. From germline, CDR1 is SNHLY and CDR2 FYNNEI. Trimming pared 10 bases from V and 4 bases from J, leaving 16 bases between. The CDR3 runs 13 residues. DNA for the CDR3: TGTGCCACCACTCAAAGCAGTGTCTATGGCTACACCTTC. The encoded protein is CATTQSSVYGYTF. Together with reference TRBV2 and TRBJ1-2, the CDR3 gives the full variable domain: EPEVTQTPSHQVTQMGQEVILRCVPISNHLYFYWYRQILGQKVEFLVSFYNNEISEKSEIFDDQFSVERPDGSNFTLKIRSTKLEDSAMYFCATTQSSVYGYTFGSGTRLTVV.

The CDR3 bases are TGTGCCAGCAGCCAGGGGGGCCGGTACGAGCAGTACTTC. It codes for CASSQGGRYEQYF. The rearrangement uses TRBV7-9 and TRBJ2-7, with D perhaps matching TRBD1 (7 bases). This CDR3 has 13 residues. Germline V gene sequence: CDR1 SEHNR, CDR2 FQNEAQ (reference sequence). Trimming took 5 bases from V and 4 from J, leaving 12 bases between them.

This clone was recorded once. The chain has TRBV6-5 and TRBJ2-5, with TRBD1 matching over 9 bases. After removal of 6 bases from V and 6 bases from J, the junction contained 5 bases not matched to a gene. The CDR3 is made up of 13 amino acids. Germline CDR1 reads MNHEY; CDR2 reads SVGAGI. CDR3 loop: CASRDGQGQTQYF. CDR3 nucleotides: TGTGCCAGCAGGGACGGACAGGGGCAGACCCAGTACTTC.

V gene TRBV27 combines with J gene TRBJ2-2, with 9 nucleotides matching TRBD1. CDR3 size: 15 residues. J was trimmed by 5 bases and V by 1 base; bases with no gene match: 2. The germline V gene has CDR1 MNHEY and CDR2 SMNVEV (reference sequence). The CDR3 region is CASSLYRGLTGELFF. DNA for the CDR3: TGTGCCAGCAGTTTATACAGGGGGCTAACCGGGGAGCTGTTTTTT.

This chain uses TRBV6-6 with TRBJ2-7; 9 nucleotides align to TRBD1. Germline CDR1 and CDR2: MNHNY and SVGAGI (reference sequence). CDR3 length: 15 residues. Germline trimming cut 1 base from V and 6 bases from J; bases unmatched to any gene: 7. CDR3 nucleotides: TGTGCCAGCAGTTACTGCGTACAGGGGGCTTGCGAGCAGTACTTC. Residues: CASSYCVQGACEQYF.

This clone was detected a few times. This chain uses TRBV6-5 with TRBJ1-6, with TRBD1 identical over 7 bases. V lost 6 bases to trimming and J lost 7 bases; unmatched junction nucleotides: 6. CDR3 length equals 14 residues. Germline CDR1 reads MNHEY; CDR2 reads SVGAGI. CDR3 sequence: CASRRDRENSPLHF. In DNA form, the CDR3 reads TGTGCCAGCAGGAGGGACAGAGAGAATTCACCCCTCCACTTT.

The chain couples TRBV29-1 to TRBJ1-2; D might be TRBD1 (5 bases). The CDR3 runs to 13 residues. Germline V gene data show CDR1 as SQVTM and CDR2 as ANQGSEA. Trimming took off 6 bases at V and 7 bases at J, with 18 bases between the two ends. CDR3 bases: TGCAGCGTGATTCCGGGACGGGGGGTTGGCTACACCTTC. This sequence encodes CSVIPGRGVGYTF.

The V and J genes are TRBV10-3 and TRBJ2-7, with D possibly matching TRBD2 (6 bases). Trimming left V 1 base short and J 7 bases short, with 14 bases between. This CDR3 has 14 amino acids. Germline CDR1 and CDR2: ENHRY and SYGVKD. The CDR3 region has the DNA TGTGCCATCAGTGAGTACGGGGGTAGGGGAGAGCAGTACTTC. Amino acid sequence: CAISEYGGRGEQYF.

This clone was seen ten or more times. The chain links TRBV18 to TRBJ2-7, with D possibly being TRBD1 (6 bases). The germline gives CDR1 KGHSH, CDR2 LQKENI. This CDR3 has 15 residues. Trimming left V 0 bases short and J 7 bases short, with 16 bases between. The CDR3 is CASSPPGASYREQYF. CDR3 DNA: TGTGCCAGCTCACCACCGGGGGCGTCTTATCGGGAGCAGTACTTC. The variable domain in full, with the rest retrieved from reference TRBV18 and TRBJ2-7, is NAGVMQNPRHLVRRRGQEARLRCSPMKGHSHVYWYRQLPEEGLKFMVYLQKENIIDESGMPKERFSAEFPKEGPSILRIQQVVRGDSAAYFCASSPPGASYREQYFGPGTRLTVT.

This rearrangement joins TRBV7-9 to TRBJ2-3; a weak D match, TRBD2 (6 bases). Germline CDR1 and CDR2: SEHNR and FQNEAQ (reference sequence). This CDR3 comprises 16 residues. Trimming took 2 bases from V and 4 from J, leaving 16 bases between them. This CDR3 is CASSLYKRGAADTQYF. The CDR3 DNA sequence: TGTGCCAGCAGCTTATATAAACGCGGGGCCGCAGATACGCAGTATTTT.

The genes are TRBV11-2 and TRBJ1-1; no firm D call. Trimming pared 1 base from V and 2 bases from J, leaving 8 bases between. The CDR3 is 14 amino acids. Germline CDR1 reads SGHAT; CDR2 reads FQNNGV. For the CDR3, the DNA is TGTGCCAGCAGCTTAGTATACCAAAACACTGAAGCTTTCTTT. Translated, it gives CASSLVYQNTEAFF.

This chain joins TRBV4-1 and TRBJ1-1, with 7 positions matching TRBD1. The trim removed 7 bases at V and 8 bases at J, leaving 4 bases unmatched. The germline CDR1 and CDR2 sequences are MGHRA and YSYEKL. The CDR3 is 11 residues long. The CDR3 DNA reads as TGCGCCAGCACCCGGGACAGAGAAGCTTTCTTT. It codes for CASTRDREAFF.

The CDR3 coding sequence is TGTGCCAGCAGCTTAGCGGCGGCGGGGACTGGGGATACGCAGTATTTT. This codes for CASSLAAAGTGDTQYF. The chain carries TRBV11-1 and TRBJ2-3; possible D gene TRBD2, 6 bases. Deletions cut 0 bases from V and 6 bases from J, with 16 bases between. Germline CDR1 SGHAT, CDR2 FQDESV (reference sequence). There are 16 residues in the CDR3.

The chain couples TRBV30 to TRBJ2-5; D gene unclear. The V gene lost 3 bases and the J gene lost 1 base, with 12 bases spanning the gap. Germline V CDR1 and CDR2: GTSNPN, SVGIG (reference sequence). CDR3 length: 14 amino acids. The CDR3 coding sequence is TGTGCCTGGAGCAAGCCTCAGATCCAAGAGACCCAGTACTTC. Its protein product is CAWSKPQIQETQYF. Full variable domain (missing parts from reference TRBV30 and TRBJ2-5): SQTIHQWPATLVQPVGSPLSLECTVEGTSNPNLYWYRQAAGRGLQLLFYSVGIGQISSEVPQNLSASRPQDRQFILSSKKLLLSDSGFYLCAWSKPQIQETQYFGPGTRLLVL.

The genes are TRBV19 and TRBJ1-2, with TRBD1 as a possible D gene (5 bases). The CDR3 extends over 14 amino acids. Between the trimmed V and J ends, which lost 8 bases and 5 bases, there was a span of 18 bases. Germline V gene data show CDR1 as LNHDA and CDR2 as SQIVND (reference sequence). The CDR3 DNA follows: TGTGCCAGTTCTGACGGGGCCACGGGGTATGGCTACACCTTC. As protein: CASSDGATGYGYTF. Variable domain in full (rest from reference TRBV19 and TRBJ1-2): DGGITQSPKYLFRKEGQNVTLSCEQNLNHDAMYWYRQDPGQGLRLIYYSQIVNDFQKGDIAEGYSVSREKKESFPLTVTSAQKNPTAFYLCASSDGATGYGYTFGSGTRLTVV.

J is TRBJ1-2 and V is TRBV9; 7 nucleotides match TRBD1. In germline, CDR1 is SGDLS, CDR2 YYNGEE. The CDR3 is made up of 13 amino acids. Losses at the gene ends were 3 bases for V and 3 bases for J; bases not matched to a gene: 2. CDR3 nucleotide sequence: TGTGCCAGCAGCGACAGGGGATACTATGGCTACACCTTC. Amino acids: CASSDRGYYGYTF.

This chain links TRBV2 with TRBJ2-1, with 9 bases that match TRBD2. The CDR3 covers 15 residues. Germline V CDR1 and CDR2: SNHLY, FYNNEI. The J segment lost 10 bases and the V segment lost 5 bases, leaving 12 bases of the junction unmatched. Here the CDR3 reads CASSLSGGAAREQFF. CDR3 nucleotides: TGTGCCAGCAGTCTTAGCGGGGGCGCCGCCCGAGAGCAGTTCTTC.

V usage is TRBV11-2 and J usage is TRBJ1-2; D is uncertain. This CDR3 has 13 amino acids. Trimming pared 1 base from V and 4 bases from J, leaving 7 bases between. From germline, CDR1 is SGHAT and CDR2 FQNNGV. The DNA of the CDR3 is TGTGCCAGCAGCTTAGGTTCCGGCTATGGCTACACCTTC. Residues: CASSLGSGYGYTF. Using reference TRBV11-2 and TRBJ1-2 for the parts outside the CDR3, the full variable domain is EAGVAQSPRYKIIEKRQSVAFWCNPISGHATLYWYQQILGQGPKLLIQFQNNGVVDDSQLPKDRFSAERLKGVDSTLKIQPAKLEDSAVYLCASSLGSGYGYTFGSGTRLTVV.

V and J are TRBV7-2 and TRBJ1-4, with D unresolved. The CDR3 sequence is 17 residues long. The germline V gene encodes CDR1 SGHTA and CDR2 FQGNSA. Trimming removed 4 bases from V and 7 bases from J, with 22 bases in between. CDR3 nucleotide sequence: TGTGCCAGCAGCTCTCAAGGCGGGAGGGTTGGTGGTGAAAAACTGTTTTTT. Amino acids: CASSSQGGRVGGEKLFF. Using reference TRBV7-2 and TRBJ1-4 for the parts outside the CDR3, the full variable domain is GAGVSQSPSNKVTEKGKDVELRCDPISGHTALYWYRQSLGQGLEFLIYFQGNSAPDKSGLPSDRFSAERTGGSVSTLTIQRTQQEDSAVYLCASSSQGGRVGGEKLFFGSGTQLSVL.

This CDR3 is CASSLYSREAFF. The CDR3 coding sequence is TGTGCCAGCAGCTTATACTCTAGAGAAGCTTTCTTT. This chain links TRBV5-6 with TRBJ1-1; no reliable D call. Trimming cost V 2 bases and J 8 bases, with 10 bases left between them. Looked up from germline, CDR1 is SGHDT and CDR2 is YYEEEE. This CDR3 has 12 amino acids.

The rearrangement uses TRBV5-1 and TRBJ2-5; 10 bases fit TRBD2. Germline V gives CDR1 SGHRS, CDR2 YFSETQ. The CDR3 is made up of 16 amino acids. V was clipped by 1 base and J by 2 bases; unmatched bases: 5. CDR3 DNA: TGCGCCAGCAGCTTGTTAGGACTAGCGGTTCAAGAGACCCAGTACTTC. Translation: CASSLLGLAVQETQYF.

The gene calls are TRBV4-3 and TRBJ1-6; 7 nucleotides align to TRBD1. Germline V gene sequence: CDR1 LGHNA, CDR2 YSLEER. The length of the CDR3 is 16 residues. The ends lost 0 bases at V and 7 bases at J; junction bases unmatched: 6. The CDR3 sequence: CASSQEGNRGNSPLHF. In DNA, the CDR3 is TGCGCCAGCAGCCAAGAAGGGAACAGGGGAAATTCACCCCTCCACTTT.